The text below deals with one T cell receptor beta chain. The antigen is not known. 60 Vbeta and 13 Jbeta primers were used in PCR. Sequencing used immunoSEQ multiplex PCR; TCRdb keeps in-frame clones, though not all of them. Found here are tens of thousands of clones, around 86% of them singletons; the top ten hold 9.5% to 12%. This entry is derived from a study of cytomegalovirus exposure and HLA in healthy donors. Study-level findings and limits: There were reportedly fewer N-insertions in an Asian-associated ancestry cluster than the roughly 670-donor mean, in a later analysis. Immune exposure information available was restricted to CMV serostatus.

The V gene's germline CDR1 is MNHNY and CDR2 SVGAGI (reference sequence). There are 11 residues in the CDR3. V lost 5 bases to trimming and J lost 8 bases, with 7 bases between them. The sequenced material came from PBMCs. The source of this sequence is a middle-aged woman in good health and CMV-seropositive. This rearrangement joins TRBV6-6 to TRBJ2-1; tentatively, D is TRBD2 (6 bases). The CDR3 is CASSRLDEQFF. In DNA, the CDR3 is TGTGCCAGCAGTAGACTAGATGAGCAGTTCTTC.